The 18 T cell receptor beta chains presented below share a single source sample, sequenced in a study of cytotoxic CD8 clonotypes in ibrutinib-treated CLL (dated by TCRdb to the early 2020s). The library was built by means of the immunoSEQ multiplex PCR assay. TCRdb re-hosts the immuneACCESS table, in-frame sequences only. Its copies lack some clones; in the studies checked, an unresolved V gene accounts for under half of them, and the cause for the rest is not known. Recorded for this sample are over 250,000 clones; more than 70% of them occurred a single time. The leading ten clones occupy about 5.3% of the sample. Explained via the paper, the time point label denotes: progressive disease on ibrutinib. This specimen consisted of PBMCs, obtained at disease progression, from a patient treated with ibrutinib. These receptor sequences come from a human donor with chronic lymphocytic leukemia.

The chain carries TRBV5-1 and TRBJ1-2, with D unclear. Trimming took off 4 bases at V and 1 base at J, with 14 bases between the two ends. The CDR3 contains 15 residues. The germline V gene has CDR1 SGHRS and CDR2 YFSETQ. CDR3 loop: CASSTGGGFNYGYTF. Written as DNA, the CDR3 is TGCGCCAGCAGCACTGGAGGAGGATTTAACTATGGCTACACCTTC.

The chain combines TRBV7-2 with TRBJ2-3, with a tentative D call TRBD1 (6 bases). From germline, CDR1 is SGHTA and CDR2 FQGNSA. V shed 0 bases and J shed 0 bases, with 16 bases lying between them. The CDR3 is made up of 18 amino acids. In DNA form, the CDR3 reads TGTGCCAGCAGCTTAGCGCTTTTTGGGACACCCAGCACAGATACGCAGTATTTT. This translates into CASSLALFGTPSTDTQYF.

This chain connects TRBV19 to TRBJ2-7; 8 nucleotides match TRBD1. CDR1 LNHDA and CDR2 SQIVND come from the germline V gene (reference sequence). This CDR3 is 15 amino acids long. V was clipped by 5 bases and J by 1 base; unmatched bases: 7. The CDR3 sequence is CASSSGQGRSYEQYF. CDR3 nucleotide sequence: TGTGCCAGTAGTTCCGGACAGGGTAGGTCCTACGAGCAGTACTTC.

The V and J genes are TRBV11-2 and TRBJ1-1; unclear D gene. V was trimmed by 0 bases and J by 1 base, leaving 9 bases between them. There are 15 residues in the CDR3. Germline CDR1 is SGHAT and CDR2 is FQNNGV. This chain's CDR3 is CASSLDGWRNTEAFF. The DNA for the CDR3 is TGTGCCAGCAGCTTAGATGGATGGCGGAACACTGAAGCTTTCTTT.

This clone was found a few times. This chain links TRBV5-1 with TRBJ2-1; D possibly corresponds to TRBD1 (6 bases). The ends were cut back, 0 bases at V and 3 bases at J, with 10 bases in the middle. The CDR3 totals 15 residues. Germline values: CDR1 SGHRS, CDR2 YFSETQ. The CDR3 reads CASSLGSGVYNEQFF. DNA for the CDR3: TGCGCCAGCAGCTTGGGTTCAGGGGTCTACAATGAGCAGTTCTTC.

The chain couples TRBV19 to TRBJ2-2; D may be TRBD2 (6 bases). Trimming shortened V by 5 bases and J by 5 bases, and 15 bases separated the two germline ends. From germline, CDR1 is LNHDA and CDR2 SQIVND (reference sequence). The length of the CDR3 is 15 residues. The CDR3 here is CASSQGRLGTGELFF. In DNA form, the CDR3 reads TGTGCCAGTAGTCAAGGGAGACTAGGGACCGGGGAGCTGTTTTTT.

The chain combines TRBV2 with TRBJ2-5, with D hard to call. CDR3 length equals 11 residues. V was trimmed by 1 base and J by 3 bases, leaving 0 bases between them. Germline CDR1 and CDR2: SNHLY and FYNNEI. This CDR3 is CASSEEETQYF. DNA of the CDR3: TGTGCCAGCAGTGAAGAAGAGACCCAGTACTTC.

DNA of the CDR3: TGTGCCAGCAGTTGGCGGGGCTACAATGAGCAGTTCTTC. Encoded protein: CASSWRGYNEQFF. The J gene is TRBJ2-1, the V gene TRBV27, with D tentatively TRBD2 (6 bases). The CDR3 is 13 amino acids. Trimming removed 4 bases from V and 3 bases from J, with 7 bases in between. Germline lookup yields CDR1 MNHEY and CDR2 SMNVEV (reference sequence).

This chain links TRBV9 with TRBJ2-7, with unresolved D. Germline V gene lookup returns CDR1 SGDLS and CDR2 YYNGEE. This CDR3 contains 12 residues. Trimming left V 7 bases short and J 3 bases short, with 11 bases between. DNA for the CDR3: TGTGCCAGCTTAGCCAAGAGCTACGAGCAGTACTTC. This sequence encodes CASLAKSYEQYF. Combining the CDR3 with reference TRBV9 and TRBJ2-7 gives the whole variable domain DSGVTQTPKHLITATGQRVTLRCSPRSGDLSVYWYQQSLDQGLQFLIQYYNGEERAKGNILERFSAQQFPDLHSELNLSSLELGDSALYFCASLAKSYEQYFGPGTRLTVT.

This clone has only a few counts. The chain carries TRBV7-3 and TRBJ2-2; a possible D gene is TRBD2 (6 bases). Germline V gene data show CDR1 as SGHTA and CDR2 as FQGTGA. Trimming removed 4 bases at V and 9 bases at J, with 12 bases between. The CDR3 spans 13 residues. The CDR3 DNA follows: TGTGCCAGCAGCTCTAACGGAGGGTGGGAGCTGTTTTTT. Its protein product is CASSSNGGWELFF.

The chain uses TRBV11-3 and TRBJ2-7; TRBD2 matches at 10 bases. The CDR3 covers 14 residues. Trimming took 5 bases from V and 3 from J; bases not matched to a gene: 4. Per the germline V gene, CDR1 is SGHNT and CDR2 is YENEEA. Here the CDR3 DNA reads TGTGCCAGCAGCAGAGCGGGGGGGAACTACGAGCAGTACTTC. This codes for CASSRAGGNYEQYF.

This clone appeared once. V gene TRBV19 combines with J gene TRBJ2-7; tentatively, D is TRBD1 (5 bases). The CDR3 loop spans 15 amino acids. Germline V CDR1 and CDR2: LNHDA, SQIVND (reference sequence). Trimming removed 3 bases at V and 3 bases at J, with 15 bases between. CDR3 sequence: CASSIRVGQGYEQYF. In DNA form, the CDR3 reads TGTGCCAGTAGTATCCGTGTGGGGCAGGGCTACGAGCAGTACTTC.

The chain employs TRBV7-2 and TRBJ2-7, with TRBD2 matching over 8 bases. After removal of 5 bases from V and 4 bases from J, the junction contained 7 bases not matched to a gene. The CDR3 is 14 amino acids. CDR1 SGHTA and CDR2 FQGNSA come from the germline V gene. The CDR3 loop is CASSHLSGRYEQYF. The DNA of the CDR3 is TGTGCCAGCAGCCACCTCAGCGGGAGATACGAGCAGTACTTC.

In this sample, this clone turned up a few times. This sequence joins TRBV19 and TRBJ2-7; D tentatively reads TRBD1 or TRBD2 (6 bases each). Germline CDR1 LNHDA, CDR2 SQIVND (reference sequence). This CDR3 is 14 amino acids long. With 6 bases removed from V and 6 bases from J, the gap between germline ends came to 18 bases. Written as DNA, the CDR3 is TGTGCCAGTAGCTACAGGGAGGACCTCGGCGAGCAGTACTTC. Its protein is CASSYREDLGEQYF.

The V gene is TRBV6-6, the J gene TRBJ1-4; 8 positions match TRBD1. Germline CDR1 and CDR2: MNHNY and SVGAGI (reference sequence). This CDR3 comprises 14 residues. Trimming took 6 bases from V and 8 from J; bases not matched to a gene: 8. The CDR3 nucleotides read TGTGCCAGCAGACGCGACAGGGGAGAAGAAAAACTGTTTTTT. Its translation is CASRRDRGEEKLFF.

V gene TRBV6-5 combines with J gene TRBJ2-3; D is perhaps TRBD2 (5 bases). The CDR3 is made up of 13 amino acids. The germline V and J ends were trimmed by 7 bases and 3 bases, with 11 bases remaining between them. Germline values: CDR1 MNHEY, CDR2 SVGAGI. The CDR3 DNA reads TGTGCCAGCAAGGTCGGCGGGACAGATACGCAGTATTTT. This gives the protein CASKVGGTDTQYF.

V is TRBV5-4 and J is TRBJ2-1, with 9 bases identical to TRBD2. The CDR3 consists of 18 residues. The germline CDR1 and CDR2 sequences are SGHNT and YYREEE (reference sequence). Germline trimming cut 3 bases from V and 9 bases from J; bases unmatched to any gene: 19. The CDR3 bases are TGTGCCAGCAGCTACGACGGGGTAGCGGGGGCCGGCAGGGGTGAGCAGTTCTTC. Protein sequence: CASSYDGVAGAGRGEQFF.

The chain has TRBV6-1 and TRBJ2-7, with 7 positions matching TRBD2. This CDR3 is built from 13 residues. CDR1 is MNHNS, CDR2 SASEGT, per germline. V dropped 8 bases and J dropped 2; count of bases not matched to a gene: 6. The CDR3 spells CASLRGTPYEQYF. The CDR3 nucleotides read TGTGCCAGCTTGCGGGGGACTCCCTACGAGCAGTACTTC.